This T cell receptor (beta chain) was captured in a study of T cells in Graves' hyperthyroidism and ophthalmopathy. PBMCs were collected from an approximately 10 ml volume of fresh peripheral blood. Germline V CDR1 and CDR2: SGDLS, YYNGEE. The CDR3 spans 14 residues. Trimming pared 0 bases from V and 7 bases from J, leaving 11 bases between. What was amplified from RNA transcripts were TCR beta CDR3 regions. HTBI primers were employed in a first-round RT-PCR of the TCR CDR3. TCRdb passed the multiplex PCR reads through MiXCR, listing each CDR3 protein once. The sample has 90,000 to 120,000 distinct CDR3 sequences; approximately 15% are singletons. This clonotype was seen repeatedly, ten times or more.

The clonotype originates from a woman in her 50s with Graves' hyperthyroidism. V usage is TRBV9 and J usage is TRBJ2-1, with D perhaps matching TRBD1 or TRBD2 (7 bases each). Sequencing was done on a sample of blood. For the CDR3, the DNA is TGTGCCAGCAGCGTAGATCAGGGGGGGAATGAGCAGTTCTTC. Protein product: CASSVDQGGNEQFF.